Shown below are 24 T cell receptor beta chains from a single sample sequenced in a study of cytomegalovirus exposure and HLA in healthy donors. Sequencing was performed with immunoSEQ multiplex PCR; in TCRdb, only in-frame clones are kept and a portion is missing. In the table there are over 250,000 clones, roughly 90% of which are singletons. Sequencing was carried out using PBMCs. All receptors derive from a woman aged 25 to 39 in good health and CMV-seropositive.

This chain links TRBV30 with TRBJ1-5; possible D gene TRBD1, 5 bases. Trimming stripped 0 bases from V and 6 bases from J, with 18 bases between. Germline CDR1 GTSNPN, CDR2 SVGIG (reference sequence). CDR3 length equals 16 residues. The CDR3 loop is CAWSVLGEGRGQPQHF. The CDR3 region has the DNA TGTGCCTGGAGTGTCCTGGGGGAAGGGAGAGGTCAGCCCCAGCATTTT.

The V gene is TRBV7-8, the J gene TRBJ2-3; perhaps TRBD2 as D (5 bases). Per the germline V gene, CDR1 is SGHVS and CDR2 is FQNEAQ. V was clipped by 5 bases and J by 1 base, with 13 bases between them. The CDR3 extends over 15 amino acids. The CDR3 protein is CASSPMTIRTDTQYF. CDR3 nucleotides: TGTGCCAGCAGCCCGATGACTATACGCACAGATACGCAGTATTTT.

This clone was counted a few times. DNA for the CDR3: TGTGCCAGCAGCCAAGATTTAATCGGGGGGACACAGGAGACCCAGTACTTC. Amino acid sequence: CASSQDLIGGTQETQYF. The chain links TRBV14 to TRBJ2-5, with D perhaps TRBD2 (7 bases). The V end was cut by 0 bases, the J end by 5 bases, with 19 bases between. The length of the CDR3 is 17 residues. Germline V gene lookup returns CDR1 SGHDN and CDR2 FVKESK. Using reference TRBV14 and TRBJ2-5 for the parts outside the CDR3, the full variable domain is EAGVTQFPSHSVIEKGQTVTLRCDPISGHDNLYWYRRVMGKEIKFLLHFVKESKQDESGMPNNRFLAERTGGTYSTLKVQPAELEDSGVYFCASSQDLIGGTQETQYFGPGTRLLVL.

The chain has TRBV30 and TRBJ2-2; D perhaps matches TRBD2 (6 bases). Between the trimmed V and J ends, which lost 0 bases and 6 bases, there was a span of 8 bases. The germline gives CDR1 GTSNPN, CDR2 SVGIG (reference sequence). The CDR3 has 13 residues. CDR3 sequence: CAWSVLAPGELFF. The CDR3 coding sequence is TGTGCCTGGAGTGTACTAGCCCCCGGGGAGCTGTTTTTT.

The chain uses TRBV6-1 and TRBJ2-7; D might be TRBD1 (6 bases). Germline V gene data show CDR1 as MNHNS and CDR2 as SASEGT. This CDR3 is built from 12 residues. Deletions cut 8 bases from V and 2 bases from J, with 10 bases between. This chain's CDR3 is CASWTVAYEQYF. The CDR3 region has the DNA TGTGCCAGCTGGACAGTGGCCTACGAGCAGTACTTC.

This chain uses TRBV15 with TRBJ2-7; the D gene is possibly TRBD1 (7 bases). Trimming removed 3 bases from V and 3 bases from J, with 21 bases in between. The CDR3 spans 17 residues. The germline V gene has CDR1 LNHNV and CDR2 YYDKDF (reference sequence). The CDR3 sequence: CATSSTIGGGADYEQYF. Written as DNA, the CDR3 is TGTGCCACCAGCAGCACCATCGGAGGGGGCGCCGACTACGAGCAGTACTTC.

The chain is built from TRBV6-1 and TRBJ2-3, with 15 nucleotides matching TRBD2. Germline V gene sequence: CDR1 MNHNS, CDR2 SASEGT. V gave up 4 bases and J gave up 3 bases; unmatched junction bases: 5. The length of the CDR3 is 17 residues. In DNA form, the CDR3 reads TGTGCCAGCAGTGGGACTAGCGGGGGGGCCCAGACAGATACGCAGTATTTT. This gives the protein CASSGTSGGAQTDTQYF.

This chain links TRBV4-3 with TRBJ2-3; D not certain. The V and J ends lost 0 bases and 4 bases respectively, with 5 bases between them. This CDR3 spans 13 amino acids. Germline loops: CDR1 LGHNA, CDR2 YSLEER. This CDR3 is CASSQDLPDTQYF. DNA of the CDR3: TGCGCCAGCAGCCAAGATCTCCCAGATACGCAGTATTTT.

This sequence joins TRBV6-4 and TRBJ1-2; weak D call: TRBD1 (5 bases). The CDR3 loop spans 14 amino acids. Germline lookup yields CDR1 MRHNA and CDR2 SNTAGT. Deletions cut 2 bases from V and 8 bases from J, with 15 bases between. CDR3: CASSDSGTSSGYTF. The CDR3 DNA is TGTGCCAGCAGTGACAGTGGGACCTCGAGCGGCTACACCTTC.

The CDR3 region is CASRVRGSDYGYTF. CDR3 in DNA: TGTGCCAGCAGAGTCAGGGGGTCGGACTATGGCTACACCTTC. This chain uses TRBV2 with TRBJ1-2; 7 bases match TRBD1. Germline lookup yields CDR1 SNHLY and CDR2 FYNNEI. The CDR3 has 14 residues. With 6 bases clipped from V and 3 bases from J, the junction kept 7 bases outside the gene matches.

The CDR3 DNA is TGTGCCAGCTCACCAGGGTACAATGAGCAGTTCTTC. Protein product: CASSPGYNEQFF. The V call is TRBV18, the J call TRBJ2-1, with D uncertain. Germline V gene data show CDR1 as KGHSH and CDR2 as LQKENI. The V and J ends lost 2 bases and 4 bases respectively, with 3 bases between them. The CDR3 has 12 amino acids.

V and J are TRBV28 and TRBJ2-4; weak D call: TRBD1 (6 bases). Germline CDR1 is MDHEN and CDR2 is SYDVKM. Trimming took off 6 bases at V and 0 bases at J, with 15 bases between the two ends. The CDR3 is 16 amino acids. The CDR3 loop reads CASSHDRPLAKNIQYF. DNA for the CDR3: TGTGCCAGCAGCCATGACAGGCCCCTAGCCAAAAACATTCAGTACTTC.

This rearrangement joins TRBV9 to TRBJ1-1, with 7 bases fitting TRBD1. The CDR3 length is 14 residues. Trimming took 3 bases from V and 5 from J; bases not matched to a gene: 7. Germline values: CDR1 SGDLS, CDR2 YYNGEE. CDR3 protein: CASSAGGLRTEAFF. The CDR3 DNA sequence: TGTGCCAGCAGCGCAGGGGGATTAAGGACTGAAGCTTTCTTT.

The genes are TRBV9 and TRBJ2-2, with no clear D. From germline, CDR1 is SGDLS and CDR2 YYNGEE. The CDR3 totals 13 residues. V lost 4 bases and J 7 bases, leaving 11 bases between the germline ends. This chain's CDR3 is CASSPTHSGELFF. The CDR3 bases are TGTGCCAGCAGCCCGACGCATAGCGGGGAGCTGTTTTTT.

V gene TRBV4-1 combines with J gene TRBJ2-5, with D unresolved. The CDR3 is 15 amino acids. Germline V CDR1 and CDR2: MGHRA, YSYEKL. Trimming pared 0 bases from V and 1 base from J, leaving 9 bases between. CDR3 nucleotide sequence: TGCGCCAGCAGCCAAGACCACTTGGGCCAAGAGACCCAGTACTTC. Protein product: CASSQDHLGQETQYF.

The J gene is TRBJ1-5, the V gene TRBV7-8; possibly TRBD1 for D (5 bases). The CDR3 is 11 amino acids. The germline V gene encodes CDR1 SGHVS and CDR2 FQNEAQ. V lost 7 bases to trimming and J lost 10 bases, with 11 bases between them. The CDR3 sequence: CASTGGGPQHF. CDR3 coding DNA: TGTGCCAGCACGGGGGGAGGTCCCCAGCATTTT.

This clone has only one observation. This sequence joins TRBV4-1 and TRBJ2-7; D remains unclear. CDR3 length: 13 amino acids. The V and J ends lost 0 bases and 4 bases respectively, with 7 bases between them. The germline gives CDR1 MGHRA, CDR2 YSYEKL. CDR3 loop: CASSQDLPYEQYF. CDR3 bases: TGCGCCAGCAGCCAAGATCTCCCTTACGAGCAGTACTTC.

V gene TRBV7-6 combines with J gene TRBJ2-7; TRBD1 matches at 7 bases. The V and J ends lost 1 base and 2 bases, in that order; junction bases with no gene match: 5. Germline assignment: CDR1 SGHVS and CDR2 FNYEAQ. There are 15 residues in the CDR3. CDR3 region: CASSLGAGGPYEQYF. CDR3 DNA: TGTGCCAGCAGCTTAGGGGCAGGGGGACCCTACGAGCAGTACTTC.

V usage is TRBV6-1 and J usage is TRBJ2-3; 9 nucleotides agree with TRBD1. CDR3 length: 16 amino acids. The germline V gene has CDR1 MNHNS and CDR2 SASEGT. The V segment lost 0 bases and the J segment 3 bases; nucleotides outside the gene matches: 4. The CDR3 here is CASSEANRGLTDTQYF. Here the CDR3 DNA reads TGTGCCAGCAGTGAAGCGAACAGGGGGCTGACAGATACGCAGTATTTT.

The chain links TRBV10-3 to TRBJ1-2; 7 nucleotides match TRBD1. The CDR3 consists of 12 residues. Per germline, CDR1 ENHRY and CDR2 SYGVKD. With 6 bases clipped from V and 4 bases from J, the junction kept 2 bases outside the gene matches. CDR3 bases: TGTGCCATCAGAGGGACAGCCTATGGCTACACCTTC. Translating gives CAIRGTAYGYTF.

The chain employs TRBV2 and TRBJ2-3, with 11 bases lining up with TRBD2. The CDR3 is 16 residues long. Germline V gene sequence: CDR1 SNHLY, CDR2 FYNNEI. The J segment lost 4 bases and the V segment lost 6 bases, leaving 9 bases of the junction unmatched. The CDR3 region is CASRALAGGSADTQYF. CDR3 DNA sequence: TGTGCCAGCAGAGCCCTAGCGGGGGGATCTGCAGATACGCAGTATTTT.

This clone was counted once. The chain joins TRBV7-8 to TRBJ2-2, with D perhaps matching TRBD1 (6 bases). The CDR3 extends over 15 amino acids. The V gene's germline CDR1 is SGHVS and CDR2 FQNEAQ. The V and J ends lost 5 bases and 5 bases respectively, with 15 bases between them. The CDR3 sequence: CASSERTVITGELFF. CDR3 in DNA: TGTGCCAGCAGCGAGCGGACAGTGATAACCGGGGAGCTGTTTTTT.

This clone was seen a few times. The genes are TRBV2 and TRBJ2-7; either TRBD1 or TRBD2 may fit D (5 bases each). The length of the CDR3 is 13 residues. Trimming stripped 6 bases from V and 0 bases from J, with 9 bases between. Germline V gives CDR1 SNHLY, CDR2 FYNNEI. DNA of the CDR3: TGTGCCAGCAGAGGGGACCTCTCCTACGAGCAGTACTTC. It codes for CASRGDLSYEQYF.

CDR3 region: CSVRDRVKDTQYF. The CDR3, as DNA: TGCAGCGTCAGGGACAGGGTAAAAGATACGCAGTATTTT. This rearrangement joins TRBV29-1 to TRBJ2-3; 9 bases map to TRBD1. Germline V gene lookup returns CDR1 SQVTM and CDR2 ANQGSEA. This CDR3 is built from 13 residues. V lost 6 bases to trimming and J lost 5 bases; unmatched junction nucleotides: 6.